Presented here are 12 T cell receptor beta chains from one specimen sequenced in a study of blood T cell repertoires in COVID-19. TCRdb's table, derived via immunoSEQ multiplex PCR, lists solely in-frame clones and lacks some. The sample holds 200,000 to 300,000 clones; 85% to 90% are singletons and the top ten take approximately 0.9%. Sequencing input: PBMCs or T cells enriched from blood (not recorded which). These receptors all stem from a man in his fifties who had been exposed to COVID-19.

This rearrangement joins TRBV9 to TRBJ1-2; D not resolved. V was clipped by 4 bases and J by 4 bases, with 17 bases between them. CDR1 SGDLS and CDR2 YYNGEE come from the germline V gene. The CDR3 contains 15 residues. The CDR3 DNA reads as TGTGCCAGCAGCCCGATGACGGGGATTCCCTATGGCTACACCTTC. Its protein product is CASSPMTGIPYGYTF.

The gene calls are TRBV30 and TRBJ1-3; weak D call: TRBD1 (6 bases). CDR3 length: 16 residues. The V gene's germline CDR1 is GTSNPN and CDR2 SVGIG (reference sequence). Trimming cost V 4 bases and J 0 bases, with 16 bases left between them. The CDR3: CAWNQGLTSSGNTIYF. CDR3 coding DNA: TGTGCCTGGAATCAGGGGCTGACGAGCTCTGGAAACACCATATATTTT.

This chain connects TRBV18 to TRBJ2-7, with D perhaps matching TRBD2 (6 bases). V shed 4 bases and J shed 1 base, with 17 bases lying between them. The CDR3 contains 16 residues. Germline CDR1 reads KGHSH; CDR2 reads LQKENI. CDR3 amino acids: CASSQKGGFSSYEQYV. DNA for the CDR3: TGTGCCAGCTCACAAAAGGGAGGTTTTAGTTCCTACGAGCAGTACGTC.

The gene calls are TRBV19 and TRBJ1-6; D may be TRBD1 (6 bases). The CDR3 is 13 amino acids. Trimming shortened V by 5 bases and J by 11 bases, and 13 bases separated the two germline ends. Germline CDR1 and CDR2: LNHDA and SQIVND (reference sequence). The CDR3 DNA follows: TGTGCCAGTAGTCTAAAAGGGGGAACACCCCTCCACTTT. Translation: CASSLKGGTPLHF.

V gene TRBV27 combines with J gene TRBJ1-1; D may be TRBD1 (5 bases). Trimming stripped 6 bases from V and 0 bases from J, with 14 bases between. CDR1 and CDR2 from the germline V gene are MNHEY and SMNVEV (reference sequence). The CDR3 is made up of 15 amino acids. As DNA, the CDR3 is TGTGCCAGCAGGAGGGGACTGCCTATGAACACTGAAGCTTTCTTT. Its protein product is CASRRGLPMNTEAFF.

This rearrangement joins TRBV3-1 (or the pseudogene TRBV3-2) to TRBJ2-1; a possible D gene is TRBD2 (5 bases). Germline loops: CDR1 LGHDT, CDR2 YNNKEL (reference sequence). The CDR3 length is 15 residues. Trimming pared 0 bases from V and 4 bases from J, leaving 10 bases between. The CDR3 is CASSQEGSGYNEQFF. The CDR3, as DNA: TGTGCCAGCAGCCAAGAAGGGTCGGGATACAATGAGCAGTTCTTC.

This chain connects TRBV5-1 to TRBJ2-5; TRBD1 matches at 10 bases. The germline V gene has CDR1 SGHRS and CDR2 YFSETQ. The length of the CDR3 is 14 residues. Losses at the gene ends were 4 bases for V and 3 bases for J; bases not matched to a gene: 3. The CDR3 here is CASSIGTGEETQYF. The CDR3 bases are TGCGCCAGCAGCATCGGGACAGGGGAAGAGACCCAGTACTTC.

This chain uses TRBV24-1 with TRBJ1-5; D remains ambiguous. Trimming removed 3 bases from V and 0 bases from J, with 8 bases in between. This CDR3 is 15 amino acids long. Germline V CDR1 and CDR2: KGHDR, SFDVKD. As DNA, the CDR3 is TGTGCCACCAGTGATGAGAAAAGTAGCAATCAGCCCCAGCATTTT. Its translation: CATSDEKSSNQPQHF.

The chain recombines TRBV18 with TRBJ1-5; 8 bases align to TRBD1. V shed 4 bases, J shed 3 bases, and the junction held 8 bases outside the gene matches. Germline assignment: CDR1 KGHSH and CDR2 LQKENI. The CDR3 is 16 amino acids. CDR3 protein: CASSRGQGADNQPQHF. Here the CDR3 DNA reads TGTGCCAGCTCACGCGGACAGGGAGCGGACAATCAGCCCCAGCATTTT.

V gene TRBV18 combines with J gene TRBJ1-6; 8 nucleotides match TRBD1. CDR3 length: 16 amino acids. Germline assignment: CDR1 KGHSH and CDR2 LQKENI. V trimming: 4 bases; J trimming: 6 bases; junction bases outside the gene matches: 8. CDR3 in amino acids: CASSLDAGGFNSPLHF. DNA of the CDR3: TGTGCCAGCTCACTAGACGCAGGGGGCTTTAATTCACCCCTCCACTTT.

This chain joins TRBV7-9 and TRBJ2-1, with D unresolved. The CDR3 runs to 12 residues. Per the germline V gene, CDR1 is SEHNR and CDR2 is FQNEAQ (reference sequence). The ends were cut back, 5 bases at V and 9 bases at J, with 11 bases in the middle. The chain's CDR3 is CASSAQYFEQFF. In nucleotides, the CDR3 is TGTGCCAGCAGCGCCCAGTATTTTGAGCAGTTCTTC.

V is TRBV7-8 and J is TRBJ2-6, with TRBD1 identical over 9 bases. V trimming: 1 base; J trimming: 0 bases; junction bases outside the gene matches: 10. This CDR3 has 20 amino acids. Germline lookup yields CDR1 SGHVS and CDR2 FQNEAQ. The CDR3 region has the DNA TGTGCCAGCAGCTTAGGAAGGACAGGGGCCATTTACTCTGGGGCCAACGTCCTGACTTTC. Protein: CASSLGRTGAIYSGANVLTF.